This TCR gamma chain was sequenced during a study of gamma-delta chains in newborns, infants, children. Background on the study: Innate gammadelta T cells reportedly expand polyclonally right after birth, driven by microbial exposure, per the title.

TCRdb called clones from the reads again using CATT. This table holds over a thousand gamma-chain clones, 3% to 4% found once. Germline V gene data show CDR1 as EGSNGY and CDR2 as YDSYNSKV. Trimming removed 0 bases from V and 1 base from J; junction bases left unmatched: 2. The CDR3 sequence is 15 residues long. By share, this clone ranks as medium-sized. Different DNA sequences within this sample yield the same CDR3. The chain employs TRGV2 and TRGJP2. This clonotype was obtained from a child who was a newborn, infant or young child, either healthy, febrile or measles-vaccinated (not recorded which). The sequenced sample was blood. The CDR3 DNA sequence: TGTGCCACCTGGGACGGGCCTAGTAGTGATTGGATCAAGACGTTT. Protein: CATWDGPSSDWIKTF.